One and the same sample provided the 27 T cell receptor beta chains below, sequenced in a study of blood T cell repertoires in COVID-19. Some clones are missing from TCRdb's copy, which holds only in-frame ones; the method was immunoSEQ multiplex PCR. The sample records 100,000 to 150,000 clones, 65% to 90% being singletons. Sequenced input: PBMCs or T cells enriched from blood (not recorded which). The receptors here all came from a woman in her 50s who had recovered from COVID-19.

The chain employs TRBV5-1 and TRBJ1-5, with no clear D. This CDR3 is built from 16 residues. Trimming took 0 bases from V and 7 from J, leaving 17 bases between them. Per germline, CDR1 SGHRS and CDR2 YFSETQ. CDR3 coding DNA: TGCGCCAGCAGCTTGGCCCCCCCGGAGCACGGGCAGCCCCAGCATTTT. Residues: CASSLAPPEHGQPQHF.

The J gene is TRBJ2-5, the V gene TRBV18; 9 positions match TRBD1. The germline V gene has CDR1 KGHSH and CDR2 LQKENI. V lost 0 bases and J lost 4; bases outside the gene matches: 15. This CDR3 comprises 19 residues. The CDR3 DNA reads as TGTGCCAGCTCACCACCAAAGGGACAGGGCGCTAATCGTGGAGAGACCCAGTACTTC. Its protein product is CASSPPKGQGANRGETQYF.

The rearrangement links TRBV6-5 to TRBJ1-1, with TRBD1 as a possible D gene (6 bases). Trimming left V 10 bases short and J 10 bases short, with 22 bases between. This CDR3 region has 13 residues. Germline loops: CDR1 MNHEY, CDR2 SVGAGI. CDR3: CATASSGTLVAFF. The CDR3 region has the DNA TGTGCCACCGCCTCCAGTGGGACATTAGTAGCTTTCTTT.

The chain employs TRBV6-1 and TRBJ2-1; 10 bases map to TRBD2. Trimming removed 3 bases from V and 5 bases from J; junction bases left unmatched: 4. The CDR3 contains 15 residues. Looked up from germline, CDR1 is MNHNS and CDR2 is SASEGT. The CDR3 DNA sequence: TGTGCCAGCAGTGATAGCGGGGGGTTGAACAATGAGCAGTTCTTC. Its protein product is CASSDSGGLNNEQFF.

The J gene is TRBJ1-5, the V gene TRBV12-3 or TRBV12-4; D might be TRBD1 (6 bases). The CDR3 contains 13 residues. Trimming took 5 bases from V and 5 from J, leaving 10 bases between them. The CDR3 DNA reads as TGTGCCAGCAGTCTAAACAGGGATCAGCCCCAGCATTTT. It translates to CASSLNRDQPQHF.

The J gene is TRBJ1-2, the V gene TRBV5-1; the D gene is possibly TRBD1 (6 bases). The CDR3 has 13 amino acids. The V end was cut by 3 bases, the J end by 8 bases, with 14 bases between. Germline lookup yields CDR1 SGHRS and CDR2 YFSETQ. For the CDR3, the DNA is TGCGCCAGCAGCTCGGACAGTATCAAAGGCTACACCTTC. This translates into CASSSDSIKGYTF.

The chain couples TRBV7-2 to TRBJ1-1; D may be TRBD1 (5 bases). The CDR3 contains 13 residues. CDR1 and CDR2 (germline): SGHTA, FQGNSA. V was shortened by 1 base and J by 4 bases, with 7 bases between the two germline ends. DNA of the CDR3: TGTGCCAGCAGCTTAGGCAGGGCCACTGAAGCTTTCTTT. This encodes CASSLGRATEAFF.

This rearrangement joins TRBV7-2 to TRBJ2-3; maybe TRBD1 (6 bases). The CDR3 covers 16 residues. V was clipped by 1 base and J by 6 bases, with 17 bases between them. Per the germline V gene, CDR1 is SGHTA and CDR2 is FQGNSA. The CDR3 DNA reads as TGTGCCAGCAGCTTAGGAGGGACAAAAACGGGGGATACGCAGTATTTT. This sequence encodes CASSLGGTKTGDTQYF.

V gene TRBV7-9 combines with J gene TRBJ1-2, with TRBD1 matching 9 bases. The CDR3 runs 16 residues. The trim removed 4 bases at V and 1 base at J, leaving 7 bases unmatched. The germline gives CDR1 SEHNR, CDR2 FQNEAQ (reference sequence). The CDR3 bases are TGTGCCAGCAGCTCCCTTACAGGGGGCGATAACTATGGCTACACCTTC. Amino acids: CASSSLTGGDNYGYTF.

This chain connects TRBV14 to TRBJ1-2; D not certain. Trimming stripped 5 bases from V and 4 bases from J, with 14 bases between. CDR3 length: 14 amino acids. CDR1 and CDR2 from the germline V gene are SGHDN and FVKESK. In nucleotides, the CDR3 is TGTGCCAGCAGCTGGACTCCTGATGCCTATGGCTACACCTTC. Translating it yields CASSWTPDAYGYTF.

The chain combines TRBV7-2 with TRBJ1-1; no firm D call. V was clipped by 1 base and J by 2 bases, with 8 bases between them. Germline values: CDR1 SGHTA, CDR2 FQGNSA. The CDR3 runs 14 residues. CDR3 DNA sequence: TGTGCCAGCAGCTTAGGGTCAGTAAACACTGAAGCTTTCTTT. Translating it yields CASSLGSVNTEAFF.

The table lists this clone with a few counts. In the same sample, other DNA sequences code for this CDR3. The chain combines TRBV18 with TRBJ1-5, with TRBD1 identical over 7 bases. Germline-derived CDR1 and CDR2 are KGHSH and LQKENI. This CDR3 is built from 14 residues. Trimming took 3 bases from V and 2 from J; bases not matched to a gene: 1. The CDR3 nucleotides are TGTGCCAGCTCACCCACAGGGGGCAATCAGCCCCAGCATTTT. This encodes CASSPTGGNQPQHF.

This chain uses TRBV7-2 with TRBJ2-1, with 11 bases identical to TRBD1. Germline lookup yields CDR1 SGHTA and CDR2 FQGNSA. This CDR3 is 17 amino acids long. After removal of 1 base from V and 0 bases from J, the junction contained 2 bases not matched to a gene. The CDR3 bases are TGTGCCAGCAGCTTAGGGACAGGGGGCGCCTCCTACAATGAGCAGTTCTTC. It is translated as CASSLGTGGASYNEQFF.

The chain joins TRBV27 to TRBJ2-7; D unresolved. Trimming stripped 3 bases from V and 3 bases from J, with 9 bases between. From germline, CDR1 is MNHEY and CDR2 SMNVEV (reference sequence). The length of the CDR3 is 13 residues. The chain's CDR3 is CASSFTVGYEQYF. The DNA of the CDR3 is TGTGCCAGCAGTTTCACAGTGGGCTACGAGCAGTACTTC.

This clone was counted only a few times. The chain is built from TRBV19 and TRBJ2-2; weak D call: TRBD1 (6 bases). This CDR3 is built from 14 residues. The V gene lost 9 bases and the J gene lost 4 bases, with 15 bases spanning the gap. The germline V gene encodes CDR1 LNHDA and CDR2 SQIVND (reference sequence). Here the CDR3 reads CASKQGKGTGELFF. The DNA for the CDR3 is TGTGCCAGCAAACAGGGAAAGGGCACCGGGGAGCTGTTTTTT.

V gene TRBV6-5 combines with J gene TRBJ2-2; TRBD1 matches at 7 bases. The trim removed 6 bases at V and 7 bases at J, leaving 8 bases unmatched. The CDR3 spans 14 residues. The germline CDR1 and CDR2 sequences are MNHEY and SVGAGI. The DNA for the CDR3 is TGTGCCAGCAGACTAAGGGGGCATATCGGGGAGCTGTTTTTT. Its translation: CASRLRGHIGELFF.

The CDR3 bases are TGTGCCAGCAGCAAGGGACAGGGGGCCGACACCGGGGAGCTGTTTTTT. Protein product: CASSKGQGADTGELFF. The V call is TRBV3-1 (or the pseudogene TRBV3-2), the J call TRBJ2-2; 12 nucleotides align to TRBD1. Germline CDR1 is LGHDT and CDR2 is YNNKEL (reference sequence). J was trimmed by 3 bases and V by 5 bases; bases with no gene match: 4. This CDR3 is 16 amino acids long.

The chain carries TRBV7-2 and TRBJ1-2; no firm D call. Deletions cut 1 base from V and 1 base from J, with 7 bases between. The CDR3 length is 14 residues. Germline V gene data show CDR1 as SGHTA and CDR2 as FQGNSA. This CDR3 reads CASSLVPVNYGYTF. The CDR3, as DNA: TGTGCCAGCAGCTTAGTCCCGGTTAACTATGGCTACACCTTC.

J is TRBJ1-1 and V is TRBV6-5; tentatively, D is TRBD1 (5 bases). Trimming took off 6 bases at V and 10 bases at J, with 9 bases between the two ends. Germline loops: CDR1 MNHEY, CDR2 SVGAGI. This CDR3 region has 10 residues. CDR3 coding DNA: TGTGCCAGCAGAGGGACTCGAGCTTTCTTT. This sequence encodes CASRGTRAFF.

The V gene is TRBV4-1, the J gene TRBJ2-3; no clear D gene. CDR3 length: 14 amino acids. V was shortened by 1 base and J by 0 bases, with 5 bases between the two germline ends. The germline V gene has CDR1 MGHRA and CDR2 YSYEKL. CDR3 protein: CASSQGASTDTQYF. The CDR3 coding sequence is TGCGCCAGCAGCCAAGGGGCGAGCACAGATACGCAGTATTTT.

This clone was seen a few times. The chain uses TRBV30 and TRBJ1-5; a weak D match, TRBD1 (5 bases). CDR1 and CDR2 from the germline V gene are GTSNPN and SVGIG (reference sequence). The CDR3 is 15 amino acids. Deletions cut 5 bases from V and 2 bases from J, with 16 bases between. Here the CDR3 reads CAWGRQGGGNQPQHF. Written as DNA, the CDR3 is TGTGCCTGGGGCCGGCAGGGAGGGGGCAATCAGCCCCAGCATTTT.

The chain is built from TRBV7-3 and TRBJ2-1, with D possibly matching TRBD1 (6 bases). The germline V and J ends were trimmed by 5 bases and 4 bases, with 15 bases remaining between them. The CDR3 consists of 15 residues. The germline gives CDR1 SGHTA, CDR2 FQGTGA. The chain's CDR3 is CASSDSGQRYNEQFF. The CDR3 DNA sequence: TGTGCCAGCAGCGACTCGGGACAAAGATACAATGAGCAGTTCTTC.

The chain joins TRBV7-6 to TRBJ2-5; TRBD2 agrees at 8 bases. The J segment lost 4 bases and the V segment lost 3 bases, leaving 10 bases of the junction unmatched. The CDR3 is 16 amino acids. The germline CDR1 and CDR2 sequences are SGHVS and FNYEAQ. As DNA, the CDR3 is TGTGCCAGCAGCTTCCGTAGCGGGGAAATACCAGAGACCCAGTACTTC. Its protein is CASSFRSGEIPETQYF. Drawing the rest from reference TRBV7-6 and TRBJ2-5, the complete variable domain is GAGVSQSPRYKVTKRGQDVALRCDPISGHVSLYWYRQALGQGPEFLTYFNYEAQQDKSGLPNDRFSAERPEGSISTLTIQRTEQRDSAMYRCASSFRSGEIPETQYFGPGTRLLVL.

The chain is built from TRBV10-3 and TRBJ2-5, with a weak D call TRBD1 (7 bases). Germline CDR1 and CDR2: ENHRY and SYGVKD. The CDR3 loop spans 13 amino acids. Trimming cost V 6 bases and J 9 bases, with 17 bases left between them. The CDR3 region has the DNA TGTGCCATCAGCGCGTATCAGGGGGAGGCCCAGTACTTC. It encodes CAISAYQGEAQYF.

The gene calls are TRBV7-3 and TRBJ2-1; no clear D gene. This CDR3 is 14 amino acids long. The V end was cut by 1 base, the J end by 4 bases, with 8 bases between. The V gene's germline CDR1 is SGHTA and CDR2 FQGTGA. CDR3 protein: CASSLSQDYNEQFF. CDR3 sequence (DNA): TGTGCCAGCAGCTTAAGCCAGGATTACAATGAGCAGTTCTTC.

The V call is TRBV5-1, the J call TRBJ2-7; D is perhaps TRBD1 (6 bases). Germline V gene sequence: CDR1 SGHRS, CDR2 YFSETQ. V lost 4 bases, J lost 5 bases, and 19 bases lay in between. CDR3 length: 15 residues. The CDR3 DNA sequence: TGCGCCAGCAGCGGCCTGGGGGACACCCGGGACGAGCAGTACTTC. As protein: CASSGLGDTRDEQYF.

The CDR3 bases are TGTGCCAGTAGCGAACAGATAAGCTCCTACGAGCAGTACTTC. Protein product: CASSEQISSYEQYF. The rearrangement links TRBV19 to TRBJ2-7; no clear D gene. V was trimmed by 6 bases and J by 0 bases, leaving 12 bases between them. The CDR3 length is 14 residues. CDR1 LNHDA and CDR2 SQIVND come from the germline V gene (reference sequence).